These 21 T cell receptor beta chains share one sample of origin, sequenced in a study of blood T cells in healthy people across ages. The use of a sample-barcoded 5' primer and a J-beta primer mix characterized a second PCR of roughly 6 to 11 cycles. A single record per CDR3 protein comes from TCRdb applying MiXCR to the 5' RACE reads. The table has some 1.7 million distinct CDR3 sequences, 28% seen once. The source material was blood. These receptors originate from a woman in her twenties or thirties in good health.

The chain employs TRBV3-1 and TRBJ2-4; tentative D call: TRBD2 (6 bases). The CDR3 spans 13 residues. V was trimmed by 11 bases and J by 7 bases, leaving 18 bases between them. Germline lookup yields CDR1 LGHDT and CDR2 YNNKEL (reference sequence). The CDR3 is CARRGDSQNIQYF. The CDR3 coding sequence is TGTGCCCGGCGGGGAGATTCCCAGAACATTCAGTACTTC.

This clonotype was seen only a few times. V gene TRBV6-2 or TRBV6-3 combines with J gene TRBJ1-5; 11 bases match TRBD1. V was pared by 7 bases and J by 6 bases, with 5 bases of the junction left unmatched. CDR3 length: 14 amino acids. Per germline, CDR1 MNHEY and CDR2 SVGEGT. The CDR3 loop reads CASTRTGGSQPQHF. For the CDR3, the DNA is TGTGCCAGCACCCGGACAGGGGGCAGTCAGCCCCAGCATTTT.

The rearrangement uses TRBV28 and TRBJ2-7; TRBD1 is a possible D gene (5 bases). The ends were cut back, 2 bases at V and 5 bases at J, with 10 bases in the middle. The CDR3 extends over 13 amino acids. Germline lookup yields CDR1 MDHEN and CDR2 SYDVKM. CDR3 sequence reads: CASSLQGPHEQYF. The CDR3 DNA follows: TGTGCCAGCAGTTTACAGGGTCCTCACGAGCAGTACTTC.

In this sample, this clonotype turned up once. This chain joins TRBV12-3 or TRBV12-4 and TRBJ2-7; 9 nucleotides agree with TRBD1. Unmatched junction bases numbered 7, after V lost 6 bases and J lost 1 base. The CDR3 length is 15 residues. The chain's CDR3 is CASSKGGQGSYEQYF. The CDR3 nucleotides read TGTGCCAGCAGCAAGGGGGGACAGGGTTCCTACGAGCAGTACTTC.

V gene TRBV12-3 or TRBV12-4 combines with J gene TRBJ1-1, with D hard to call. CDR3 length equals 13 residues. V lost 1 base, J lost 11 bases, and 14 bases lay in between. The CDR3 spells CASSLEADREAFF. In DNA, the CDR3 is TGTGCCAGCAGTTTAGAGGCGGATCGCGAGGCTTTCTTT.

Turning to this clonotype: The junction shows a germline mismatch at one end, possibly a read error. This sequence joins TRBV12-5 and TRBJ2-7; D is perhaps TRBD1 (6 bases). The germline V gene encodes CDR1 LGHNT and CDR2 FRNRAP. This CDR3 spans 12 amino acids. CDR3: CPSGLLGGEQYF. CDR3 in DNA: TGTCCTAGTGGTTTGCTAGGGGGCGAGCAGTACTTC.

This clonotype was seen many times. The chain recombines TRBV12-3 or TRBV12-4 with TRBJ2-5; no definite D call. The CDR3 consists of 13 residues. Trimming took 6 bases from V and 2 from J, leaving 10 bases between them. CDR3 nucleotides: TGTGCCAGCAGAACTTGGAATCAAGAGACCCAGTACTTC. This encodes CASRTWNQETQYF.

The chain combines TRBV20-1 with TRBJ1-2, with TRBD1 matching over 10 bases. This CDR3 has 13 residues. Germline lookup yields CDR1 DFQATT and CDR2 SNEGSKA (reference sequence). V lost 6 bases, J lost 8 bases, and 9 bases stayed unmatched. This CDR3 reads CSAPTGGGGGYTF. CDR3 bases: TGCAGTGCCCCGACAGGGGGCGGCGGGGGCTACACCTTC.

This clonotype has only a few counts. The CDR3 DNA reads TGCAGTGCCCAGATTCGGTCCCAAGAGACCCAGTACTTC. Translating it yields CSAQIRSQETQYF. The chain combines TRBV20-1 with TRBJ2-5; unclear D gene. The CDR3 loop spans 13 amino acids. Per germline, CDR1 DFQATT and CDR2 SNEGSKA (reference sequence). Trimming took off 6 bases at V and 1 base at J, with 12 bases between the two ends.

The V call is TRBV5-1, the J call TRBJ2-1, with 7 bases fitting TRBD2. Looked up from germline, CDR1 is SGHRS and CDR2 is YFSETQ. This CDR3 has 15 amino acids. J gave up 7 bases and V 2 bases, and 9 bases lay outside the gene matches. CDR3 region: CASSFKPWEGNEQFF. CDR3 coding DNA: TGCGCCAGCAGCTTTAAGCCCTGGGAGGGAAATGAGCAGTTCTTC.

The J gene is TRBJ1-1, the V gene TRBV5-4, with D possibly matching TRBD1 (6 bases). The CDR3 contains 13 residues. The germline gives CDR1 SGHNT, CDR2 YYREEE (reference sequence). Trimming stripped 5 bases from V and 1 base from J, with 9 bases between. The CDR3: CASRSGANTEAFF. In DNA, the CDR3 is TGTGCCAGCAGATCGGGGGCGAACACTGAAGCTTTCTTT.

The sample holds many counts of this clonotype. The gene calls are TRBV5-5 and TRBJ2-7, with D tentatively TRBD1 (6 bases). CDR3 length: 14 residues. Germline lookup yields CDR1 SGHKS and CDR2 YYEKEE (reference sequence). The germline V and J ends were trimmed by 3 bases and 2 bases, with 12 bases remaining between them. The CDR3 region is CASSSPGTTYEQYF. Written as DNA, the CDR3 is TGTGCCAGCAGCTCCCCCGGGACAACCTACGAGCAGTACTTC.

This clonotype was found once. The V gene is TRBV5-1, the J gene TRBJ2-5; 8 bases fit TRBD2. V was pared by 2 bases and J by 4 bases, with 10 bases of the junction left unmatched. The length of the CDR3 is 16 residues. Germline V gene sequence: CDR1 SGHRS, CDR2 YFSETQ. The CDR3 DNA follows: TGCGCCAGCAGCTTCTCGGGGGGGTCGGTACGAGAGACCCAGTACTTC. Translating it yields CASSFSGGSVRETQYF.

This clonotype turned up a few times. The rearrangement uses TRBV11-2 and TRBJ2-5, with D uncertain. The CDR3 has 12 amino acids. V was shortened by 0 bases and J by 8 bases, with 7 bases between the two germline ends. CDR1 and CDR2 from the germline V gene are SGHAT and FQNNGV. The CDR3: CASSLDSRTQYF. As DNA, the CDR3 is TGTGCCAGCAGCTTAGATTCCCGAACCCAGTACTTC. Full variable domain (missing parts from reference TRBV11-2 and TRBJ2-5): EAGVAQSPRYKIIEKRQSVAFWCNPISGHATLYWYQQILGQGPKLLIQFQNNGVVDDSQLPKDRFSAERLKGVDSTLKIQPAKLEDSAVYLCASSLDSRTQYFGPGTRLLVL.

The chain has TRBV20-1 and TRBJ2-1, with 8 bases that match TRBD2. Germline CDR1 is DFQATT and CDR2 is SNEGSKA (reference sequence). With 5 bases clipped from V and 3 bases from J, the junction kept 9 bases outside the gene matches. This CDR3 is built from 15 residues. In DNA, the CDR3 is TGCAGTGCTGGAGGGTCCGGGAGGGGCTACAATGAGCAGTTCTTC. Translated: CSAGGSGRGYNEQFF.

The V gene is TRBV9, the J gene TRBJ1-2; the match to TRBD1 covers 7 bases. Per germline, CDR1 SGDLS and CDR2 YYNGEE. The trim removed 3 bases at V and 3 bases at J, leaving 5 bases unmatched. The CDR3 has 14 residues. The CDR3 region is CASSAQGGDYGYTF. The CDR3 DNA sequence: TGTGCCAGCAGCGCGCAGGGGGGAGACTATGGCTACACCTTC. The full variable domain, in which reference TRBV9 and TRBJ1-2 provide the parts outside the CDR3, is DSGVTQTPKHLITATGQRVTLRCSPRSGDLSVYWYQQSLDQGLQFLIQYYNGEERAKGNILERFSAQQFPDLHSELNLSSLELGDSALYFCASSAQGGDYGYTFGSGTRLTVV.

The chain has TRBV5-1 and TRBJ1-1, with D possibly TRBD1 on 5 matching bases. The CDR3 totals 17 residues. Germline assignment: CDR1 SGHRS and CDR2 YFSETQ. Trimming took off 3 bases at V and 10 bases at J, with 28 bases between the two ends. CDR3 sequence (DNA): TGCGCCAGCAGCTCGACTACGTTGGGCGGGACGCCAATGGGAGCTTTCTTT. Translation: CASSSTTLGGTPMGAFF.

This clonotype has ten or more counts. This chain links TRBV5-1 with TRBJ2-1; D uncertain. The CDR3 contains 13 residues. Germline assignment: CDR1 SGHRS and CDR2 YFSETQ. The V gene lost 0 bases and the J gene lost 3 bases, with 4 bases spanning the gap. CDR3 loop: CASSLDNYNEQFF. The CDR3 DNA reads as TGCGCCAGCAGCTTGGACAACTACAATGAGCAGTTCTTC.

The chain has TRBV11-2 and TRBJ2-1; the D gene could be TRBD1 or TRBD2 (7 bases each). CDR3 length: 15 residues. CDR1 and CDR2 from the germline V gene are SGHAT and FQNNGV. V shed 5 bases and J shed 5 bases, with 16 bases lying between them. DNA for the CDR3: TGTGCCAGCAGCCCCAGGGGGGGCGGAAACAATGAGCAGTTCTTC. Translated: CASSPRGGGNNEQFF.

The chain uses TRBV7-9 and TRBJ1-1; TRBD1 matches at 9 bases. The CDR3 contains 15 residues. Germline lookup yields CDR1 SEHNR and CDR2 FQNEAQ (reference sequence). V trimming: 5 bases; J trimming: 6 bases; junction bases outside the gene matches: 10. This CDR3 is CASSVSGTGSSEAFF. The CDR3 bases are TGTGCCAGCAGCGTCTCCGGGACAGGGAGCTCTGAAGCTTTCTTT.

The chain recombines TRBV19 with TRBJ1-1, with 7 nucleotides matching TRBD1. The CDR3 runs 14 residues. The ends lost 6 bases at V and 1 base at J; junction bases unmatched: 5. Germline assignment: CDR1 LNHDA and CDR2 SQIVND (reference sequence). The CDR3 loop reads CASSGRTGNTEAFF. The DNA of the CDR3 is TGTGCCAGTAGCGGTCGGACAGGGAACACTGAAGCTTTCTTT.